The following is a T cell receptor beta chain sequence with its context. Its specificity is unknown. The data were obtained in a study of cytotoxic CD8 clonotypes in ibrutinib-treated CLL. Turning to the study itself: Mean per-sample yields comprised roughly 260,000 productive templates and approximately 97,000 productive rearrangements.

This CDR3 region has 16 residues. V was shortened by 2 bases and J by 12 bases, with 23 bases between the two germline ends. CDR1 and CDR2 (germline): MNHEY, SMNVEV (reference sequence). Study results and limitations: Patients with sustained remission and those progressing were sampled at differing times. Having risen at ibrutinib response, clonality had fallen back toward baseline by progression.

With sequencing, the targeted depth ranged from 1 in 200,000 to 1 in 1 million T cells. Some clones are missing from TCRdb's copy, which holds only in-frame ones; the method was immunoSEQ multiplex PCR. This table holds approximately 200,000 clones, around 72% found once. The source of this sequence is a human donor with chronic lymphocytic leukemia. The chain employs TRBV27 and TRBJ2-1, with D possibly being TRBD1 or TRBD2 (5 bases each). The sequences come from PBMCs, collected after 24 months of ibrutinib treatment. CDR3 in DNA: TGTGCCAGCAGTTTAGAAGTGGACCCTTCCCTTGGGGGGCAGTTCTTC. This sequence encodes CASSLEVDPSLGGQFF.